This TCR beta chain was recovered during a study of T cell responses to AZD1222 COVID-19 vaccine (dated by TCRdb to 2020 to 2023). As for the study more broadly: Because spike-specific TCR depth and breadth did not differ between the two schedules, AZD1222 recipients who got a second dose at roughly 4 weeks were pooled with those who got a second dose at roughly 12 weeks. TCR sequencing covered more than 230 trial participants: 200 to 220 given two doses of AZD1222 and about 26 given two doses of MenACWY control vaccine. Trial participants were enrolled by age into 18-55, 56-69 and 70-plus year subgroups, with approximately 150, 30 and 60 TCR-sequenced participants respectively.

What the study reported, not specific to this receptor: The whole spike protein was spanned by vaccine-associated CD4 TCRs, and dominant responses were seen in regions 160-218 and 743-854. Reportedly, close to half of the unique spike-specific TCRs recognized epitopes lying outside the regions that are mutated in the B.1.351 and B.1.1.7 variants. After two AZD1222 doses, spike-specific TCR breadth and depth were significantly higher than at day 0 and than in MenACWY recipients. Conclusions about previously exposed vaccinees were limited because only six AZD1222 recipients were SARS-CoV-2 seropositive at baseline. The 56-69-year group was small, and its depth increase did not reach significance, likely because of low power. Because no samples from the day 14 peak response were available, repertoires could be characterized only after the peak T cell response. Participants were mostly white British, with more females than males. The authors suggested clonal diversity may have been underestimated.

This clone was picked up a small number of times. Its antigen specificity is not known. No base quality information exists; no much larger clone differs at one position. V is pruned by 4 bases and J by 9 bases, leaving 8 bases of the junction without a gene match. Taken from cysteine to phenylalanine, the CDR3 has 15 residues. Only the CDR3 region is kept as DNA, spanning 45 bases read in frame from base 1. According to the germline V gene, CDR1 reads SGHRS and CDR2 reads YFSETQ. The time point label, as the study defines it: baseline before first vaccination. Samples from vaccinated people were obtained from the UK trials COV001 and COV002, which included a single-blind randomized controlled phase 2/3 trial of AZD1222 (ChAdOx1 nCoV-19) in healthy adults. Trial participant PBMC samples were collected at day 0 and day 28 after the second dose for TCRbeta chain sequencing. The CDR3 regions of human TCRbeta chains were subjected to immunosequencing. The authors processed their data as follows. Repertoire TCRs were matched against a reference library of SARS-CoV-2-specific TCRs generated with the MIRA antigen-specificity platform. Breadth was defined as the fraction of unique TCRs that were SARS-CoV-2-associated. Depth was defined as the fraction of total T cells that were SARS-CoV-2-associated. Using the MIRA data, each spike-specific TCR was assigned both to the spike region to which the TCR was reactive and to a CD4 or CD8 class. Log10-transformed breadth and depth values were compared by one-way ANOVA with Sidak's multiple comparisons tests. The table was pulled from immuneACCESS by TCRdb, which kept in-frame rearrangements only. Such tables lose some clones; where checked, under half of the loss comes from unresolved V genes, and the rest has no known cause. Clonal size and the V and J genes are those of that table, whereas D and trimming came from the DNA. Counted in this sample were approximately 260,000 clones; 80% to 95% of them appeared once. The top ten hold around 0.6% of the sample.

This receptor was taken from an adult in good health. This receptor chain uses TRBV5-1 and TRBJ1-6; TRBD1 fits 9 bases in the junction. Sequenced here: peripheral blood, sampled on day 0 of AZD1222 vaccination. The sequenced DNA is TGCGCCAGCAGCCCGAGGACAGGGGAGGGTTCACCCCTCCACTTT. Translated, it gives CASSPRTGEGSPLHF. Beyond the CDR3, the reference TRBV5-1 and TRBJ1-6 genes provide the residues; the full variable domain reads: KAGVTQTPRYLIKTRGQQVTLSCSPISGHRSVSWYQQTPGQGLQFLFEYFSETQRNKGNFPGRFSGRQFSNSRSEMNVSTLELGDSALYLCASSPRTGEGSPLHFGNGTRLTVT.